A single sample gave rise to the 8 T cell receptor beta chains below, sequenced in a study of shared clonotypes between healthy human individuals. Measured with immunoSEQ multiplex PCR; TCRdb has only the in-frame clones, and not every one. The table has around 2.3 million clones, 90% to 96% seen once. Material for sequencing was naive CD4+ T cells sorted from blood. Subset specified: CD45RA+ positively selected. These receptors all come from a man between 18 and 29 years old in good health.

The chain uses TRBV6-5 and TRBJ1-6, with 8 nucleotides matching TRBD1. The V gene end was trimmed by 5 bases and the J gene end by 7 bases; junction bases not matched to a gene: 7. CDR3 size: 15 residues. The germline gives CDR1 MNHEY, CDR2 SVGAGI. The CDR3 nucleotides are TGTGCCAGCAGTCCCCCGGGACAGGACAATTCACCCCTCCACTTT. The encoded protein is CASSPPGQDNSPLHF.

The count of this clone is one. The chain is built from TRBV6-1 and TRBJ2-1; D gene unclear. Per germline, CDR1 MNHNS and CDR2 SASEGT. The CDR3 runs to 14 residues. Trimming left V 8 bases short and J 4 bases short, with 15 bases between. The CDR3 sequence is CASRPDLSYNEQFF. The CDR3, as DNA: TGTGCCAGCCGGCCGGACCTCTCTTACAATGAGCAGTTCTTC.

Notes on this clone: This specimen includes other DNA sequences encoding the same CDR3. This chain uses TRBV14 with TRBJ2-7; D is unclear. The CDR3 consists of 12 residues. V was pared by 0 bases and J by 3 bases, with 3 bases between. The germline gives CDR1 SGHDN, CDR2 FVKESK. CDR3 in DNA: TGTGCCAGCAGCCAAGACAGCTACGAGCAGTACTTC. Translating gives CASSQDSYEQYF.

V and J are TRBV5-6 and TRBJ2-4; D remains ambiguous. V shed 4 bases and J shed 2 bases, with 16 bases lying between them. Germline CDR1 is SGHDT and CDR2 is YYEEEE. The CDR3 length is 16 residues. DNA for the CDR3: TGTGCCAGCAGCCTGACCCCACCCGTGACCAAAAACATTCAGTACTTC. Encoded protein: CASSLTPPVTKNIQYF.

A note on this clone: The junction does not match germline at one end; this may be a read error. The CDR3 loop is CASSFLAAGDNEQFF. CDR3 nucleotide sequence: TGTGCCAGCAGTTTCCTGGCGGCGGGAGACAACGAGCAGTTCTTC. The J gene is TRBJ2-1, the V gene TRBV27; TRBD2 agrees at 7 bases. The CDR3 is 15 residues long. Germline V gives CDR1 MNHEY, CDR2 SMNVEV (reference sequence).

The V gene is TRBV27, the J gene TRBJ2-5; TRBD1 might be the D (8 bases). Germline assignment: CDR1 MNHEY and CDR2 SMNVEV (reference sequence). This CDR3 has 13 residues. V lost 7 bases, J lost 5 bases, and 14 bases lay in between. DNA of the CDR3: TGTGCCAGCATCGGACAGGGAGGGGAGACCCAGTACTTC. This codes for CASIGQGGETQYF.

J is TRBJ2-1 and V is TRBV19, with D hard to call. Germline-derived CDR1 and CDR2 are LNHDA and SQIVND (reference sequence). The CDR3 totals 12 residues. V lost 7 bases to trimming and J lost 3 bases, with 7 bases between them. Here the CDR3 reads CASKGFYNEQFF. CDR3 bases: TGTGCCAGTAAAGGGTTCTACAATGAGCAGTTCTTC.

This clone was detected once. This chain connects TRBV30 to TRBJ2-7; D gene ambiguous. The CDR3 loop spans 12 amino acids. CDR1 and CDR2 from the germline V gene are GTSNPN and SVGIG (reference sequence). Trimming left V 0 bases short and J 6 bases short, with 9 bases between. The CDR3 here is CAWSVQRPEQYF. The CDR3 DNA sequence: TGTGCCTGGAGTGTACAACGGCCCGAGCAGTACTTC.